One and the same sample provided the 32 T cell receptor beta chains below, sequenced in a study of blood T cell repertoires in COVID-19. Only in-frame clones appear in the TCRdb table, and some are missing; sequencing was by immunoSEQ multiplex PCR. The sample carries some 62,000 clones, roughly 88% recorded once. The sample consisted of peripheral blood. The receptors stem from a human donor in a cohort sampled during active COVID-19.

This clone was counted a few times. V gene TRBV3-1 (or the pseudogene TRBV3-2) combines with J gene TRBJ1-3; D call uncertain. Germline V gene lookup returns CDR1 LGHDT and CDR2 YNNKEL (reference sequence). The length of the CDR3 is 15 residues. Trimming took off 1 base at V and 3 bases at J, with 10 bases between the two ends. Here the CDR3 DNA reads TGTGCCAGCAGCCAAGGTTTGGCAGGTGGAAACACCATATATTTT. It codes for CASSQGLAGGNTIYF.

This clone was seen only a few times. This rearrangement joins TRBV5-4 to TRBJ1-2; 12 nucleotides line up with TRBD1. The CDR3 sequence is 16 residues long. Germline V lookup: CDR1 SGHNT, CDR2 YYREEE (reference sequence). V shed 4 bases, J shed 5 bases, and the junction held 9 bases outside the gene matches. As DNA, the CDR3 is TGTGCCAGCAGCATGGGACAGGGGGCGAAAAGTTATGGCTACACCTTC. Its translation: CASSMGQGAKSYGYTF.

This clone was counted a single time. The chain carries TRBV4-2 and TRBJ2-7; no reliable D call. There are 15 residues in the CDR3. The germline gives CDR1 LGHNA, CDR2 YNFKEQ. V was trimmed by 0 bases and J by 3 bases, leaving 12 bases between them. The chain's CDR3 is CASSQDSGRYYEQYF. CDR3 DNA: TGTGCCAGCAGCCAAGATTCAGGCCGCTACTACGAGCAGTACTTC.

The chain has TRBV6-2 or TRBV6-3 and TRBJ1-3, with D possibly TRBD1 on 5 matching bases. Germline CDR1 MNHEY, CDR2 SVGEGT. This CDR3 spans 16 amino acids. The V gene lost 2 bases and the J gene lost 3 bases, with 14 bases spanning the gap. The CDR3 loop is CASSYGTGNFGNTIYF. As DNA, the CDR3 is TGTGCCAGCAGTTACGGTACAGGCAACTTTGGAAACACCATATATTTT.

This rearrangement joins TRBV6-2 or TRBV6-3 to TRBJ2-7; 8 bases map to TRBD1. CDR1 is MNHEY, CDR2 SVGEGT, per germline. This CDR3 contains 14 residues. V trimming: 0 bases; J trimming: 4 bases; junction bases outside the gene matches: 2. As DNA, the CDR3 is TGTGCCAGCAGTTACTCGAGACAGGGGTACGAGCAGTACTTC. Its protein product is CASSYSRQGYEQYF.

The V and J genes are TRBV15 and TRBJ1-6; D gene unclear. The CDR3 consists of 14 residues. V was shortened by 0 bases and J by 6 bases, with 6 bases between the two germline ends. CDR1 is LNHNV and CDR2 is YYDKDF in the germline V gene (reference sequence). DNA for the CDR3: TGTGCCACCAGCAGAGACCATAGTAATTCACCCCTCCACTTT. The encoded protein is CATSRDHSNSPLHF. The variable domain in full, completed from reference TRBV15 and TRBJ1-6, reads DAMVIQNPRYQVTQFGKPVTLSCSQTLNHNVMYWYQQKSSQAPKLLFHYYDKDFNNEADTPDNFQSRRPNTSFCFLDIRSPGLGDTAMYLCATSRDHSNSPLHFGNGTRLTVT.

This clone is a singleton in its sample. J is TRBJ2-7 and V is TRBV18; TRBD2 matches 10 bases. The ends lost 5 bases at V and 2 bases at J; junction bases unmatched: 9. This CDR3 is built from 16 residues. Germline values: CDR1 KGHSH, CDR2 LQKENI. In DNA, the CDR3 is TGTGCCAGCTCATCGGGCCCACTAGCGGGGCCCTACGAGCAGTACTTC. This gives the protein CASSSGPLAGPYEQYF.

The V and J genes are TRBV6-2 or TRBV6-3 and TRBJ1-6; D is uncertain. Trimming cost V 6 bases and J 9 bases, with 21 bases left between them. There are 16 residues in the CDR3. Germline CDR1 and CDR2: MNHEY and SVGEGT. CDR3: CASSSDAGIPRSPLHF. In nucleotides, the CDR3 is TGTGCCAGCAGCTCCGATGCCGGGATCCCTCGTTCACCCCTCCACTTT.

The chain has TRBV3-1 (or the pseudogene TRBV3-2) and TRBJ2-1, with a tentative D call TRBD1 (6 bases). The V gene's germline CDR1 is LGHDT and CDR2 YNNKEL (reference sequence). This CDR3 region has 14 residues. V was clipped by 4 bases and J by 7 bases, with 14 bases between them. This CDR3 is CASSRQRGRNEQFF. CDR3 DNA sequence: TGTGCCAGCAGCCGACAGAGGGGGAGAAATGAGCAGTTCTTC.

The chain is built from TRBV3-1 (or the pseudogene TRBV3-2) and TRBJ2-3; 9 bases align to TRBD2. The germline V gene has CDR1 LGHDT and CDR2 YNNKEL (reference sequence). The junction had 3 bases not matched to a gene; V was cut back by 4 bases and J by 1 base. CDR3 length equals 15 residues. The CDR3 here is CASSRAGGGTDTQYF. For the CDR3, the DNA is TGTGCCAGCAGCCGGGCGGGAGGGGGCACAGATACGCAGTATTTT.

The chain uses TRBV27 and TRBJ1-3; D unclear. Germline loops: CDR1 MNHEY, CDR2 SMNVEV (reference sequence). V was cut by 4 bases and J by 0 bases, with 10 bases left in between. The CDR3 extends over 15 amino acids. The CDR3 DNA reads as TGTGCCAGCAGTTCCCGTTCTCTCTCTGGAAACACCATATATTTT. This sequence encodes CASSSRSLSGNTIYF.

This clone was counted a single time. The chain is built from TRBV7-2 and TRBJ2-3; 10 positions match TRBD2. Germline CDR1 is SGHTA and CDR2 is FQGNSA. The CDR3 consists of 18 residues. V lost 8 bases and J lost 3; bases outside the gene matches: 17. The CDR3 here is CASSGELAGVRATDTQYF. The CDR3 nucleotides read TGTGCCAGCTCAGGCGAGCTAGCGGGGGTCCGCGCAACAGATACGCAGTATTTT.

This clone came up once. This rearrangement joins TRBV27 to TRBJ1-1, with D tentatively TRBD1 (6 bases). With 7 bases removed from V and 11 bases from J, the gap between germline ends came to 20 bases. The V gene's germline CDR1 is MNHEY and CDR2 SMNVEV (reference sequence). The length of the CDR3 is 13 residues. The CDR3 sequence: CASNTPGQSWAFF. Here the CDR3 DNA reads TGTGCCAGCAACACCCCGGGACAAAGTTGGGCTTTCTTT.

The genes are TRBV27 and TRBJ1-5; 7 positions agree with TRBD1. This CDR3 comprises 15 residues. The J segment lost 7 bases and the V segment lost 5 bases, leaving 11 bases of the junction unmatched. Germline CDR1 is MNHEY and CDR2 is SMNVEV (reference sequence). The DNA of the CDR3 is TGTGCCAGCAGTCCCAGACAGGGTTCAGGACAGCCCCAGCATTTT. This encodes CASSPRQGSGQPQHF.

This clone appeared a single time. The chain is built from TRBV29-1 and TRBJ1-2, with TRBD1 as a possible D gene (6 bases). The CDR3 spans 12 residues. Germline V lookup: CDR1 SQVTM, CDR2 ANQGSEA. Trimming stripped 6 bases from V and 2 bases from J, with 10 bases between. The CDR3 sequence: CSVGQQNYGYTF. The DNA of the CDR3 is TGCAGCGTCGGACAGCAGAACTATGGCTACACCTTC.

This clone was counted a single time. This chain joins TRBV27 and TRBJ1-2; 9 nucleotides align to TRBD1. This CDR3 has 14 residues. The V and J ends lost 10 bases and 8 bases, in that order; junction bases with no gene match: 14. CDR1 and CDR2 (germline): MNHEY, SMNVEV (reference sequence). This CDR3 is CATGQGKRPMGYTF. The CDR3 DNA reads as TGTGCCACGGGACAGGGCAAGAGACCTATGGGCTACACCTTC.

The chain has TRBV11-2 and TRBJ2-2; 10 nucleotides match TRBD1. Germline assignment: CDR1 SGHAT and CDR2 FQNNGV. The trim removed 5 bases at V and 8 bases at J, leaving 5 bases unmatched. CDR3 length equals 14 residues. The CDR3 nucleotides are TGTGCCAGCAGCCGGGACAGGGGCGGAGGGGAGCTGTTTTTT. Protein sequence: CASSRDRGGGELFF. The full variable domain, in which reference TRBV11-2 and TRBJ2-2 provide the parts outside the CDR3, is EAGVAQSPRYKIIEKRQSVAFWCNPISGHATLYWYQQILGQGPKLLIQFQNNGVVDDSQLPKDRFSAERLKGVDSTLKIQPAKLEDSAVYLCASSRDRGGGELFFGEGSRLTVL.

A remark on this clone: Other DNA sequences in the same sample also yield this CDR3. The rearrangement joins TRBV7-3 to TRBJ1-2; TRBD1 aligns across 7 bases. The V gene's germline CDR1 is SGHTA and CDR2 FQGTGA. CDR3 length: 13 amino acids. V lost 9 bases and J lost 7; bases outside the gene matches: 11. In nucleotides, the CDR3 is TGTGCCAGTAGCCCCGACAGGGATTCTGGCTACACCTTC. The encoded protein is CASSPDRDSGYTF. Full variable domain (outside the CDR3, taken from reference TRBV7-3 and TRBJ1-2): GAGVSQTPSNKVTEKGKYVELRCDPISGHTALYWYRQSLGQGPEFLIYFQGTGAADDSGLPNDRFFAVRPEGSVSTLKIQRTERGDSAVYLCASSPDRDSGYTFGSGTRLTVV.

The genes are TRBV4-1 and TRBJ2-2; 8 bases agree with TRBD1. V gave up 0 bases and J gave up 0 bases; unmatched junction bases: 0. Germline values: CDR1 MGHRA, CDR2 YSYEKL. The CDR3 length is 16 residues. The CDR3 loop is CASSQDRGPNTGELFF. CDR3 nucleotides: TGCGCCAGCAGCCAAGACAGGGGGCCGAACACCGGGGAGCTGTTTTTT.

The CDR3 spells CASSFQPRGNNSPLHF. The CDR3 bases are TGTGCCAGCAGCTTTCAGCCCAGGGGGAATAATTCACCCCTCCACTTT. The gene calls are TRBV7-6 and TRBJ1-6; TRBD1 matches 7 bases. From germline, CDR1 is SGHVS and CDR2 FNYEAQ. V was pared by 3 bases and J by 5 bases, with 7 bases of the junction left unmatched. The CDR3 has 16 residues. Based on the CDR3 plus reference TRBV7-6 and TRBJ1-6, the full variable domain is GAGVSQSPRYKVTKRGQDVALRCDPISGHVSLYWYRQALGQGPEFLTYFNYEAQQDKSGLPNDRFSAERPEGSISTLTIQRTEQRDSAMYRCASSFQPRGNNSPLHFGNGTRLTVT.

The gene calls are TRBV3-1 (or the pseudogene TRBV3-2) and TRBJ1-3, with TRBD1 identical over 11 bases. Germline V CDR1 and CDR2: LGHDT, YNNKEL (reference sequence). V was clipped by 4 bases and J by 0 bases; unmatched bases: 11. This CDR3 is built from 19 residues. CDR3 DNA sequence: TGTGCCAGCAGCCGACGCGGGACAGGGGGAAAGCCCTCTGGAAACACCATATATTTT. Protein sequence: CASSRRGTGGKPSGNTIYF.

The chain recombines TRBV5-1 with TRBJ2-1; TRBD2 matches at 7 bases. Germline loops: CDR1 SGHRS, CDR2 YFSETQ. J lost 10 bases, V lost 7 bases, and 20 bases had no gene match. The CDR3 runs to 16 residues. In DNA form, the CDR3 reads TGCGCCAGCTCGGGTATGCGGGGCGGGGGTTCTGGAGAGCAGTTCTTC. It specifies CASSGMRGGGSGEQFF.

The J gene is TRBJ1-4, the V gene TRBV7-8, with 7 bases identical to TRBD1. In germline, CDR1 is SGHVS, CDR2 FQNEAQ. The CDR3 is made up of 15 amino acids. The V gene end was trimmed by 6 bases and the J gene end by 4 bases; junction bases not matched to a gene: 8. The CDR3 sequence: CASSRTGVVNEKLFF. The CDR3 DNA reads as TGTGCCAGCAGTCGAACAGGGGTTGTTAATGAAAAACTGTTTTTT.

The chain employs TRBV7-2 and TRBJ1-6; no clear D. CDR3 length equals 13 residues. V was cut by 0 bases and J by 9 bases, with 6 bases left in between. Germline V gene lookup returns CDR1 SGHTA and CDR2 FQGNSA. Here the CDR3 DNA reads TGTGCCAGCAGCTTAGCGCGGGTTTCACCCCTCCACTTT. Amino acid sequence: CASSLARVSPLHF.

V usage is TRBV18 and J usage is TRBJ2-1, with 7 nucleotides matching TRBD1. J lost 3 bases, V lost 2 bases, and 7 bases had no gene match. The CDR3 consists of 16 residues. Germline V CDR1 and CDR2: KGHSH, LQKENI. For the CDR3, the DNA is TGTGCCAGCTCACCAGTTGCACAGGGGATCTACAATGAGCAGTTCTTC. Amino acid sequence: CASSPVAQGIYNEQFF. The whole variable domain, filled in from reference TRBV18 and TRBJ2-1, reads NAGVMQNPRHLVRRRGQEARLRCSPMKGHSHVYWYRQLPEEGLKFMVYLQKENIIDESGMPKERFSAEFPKEGPSILRIQQVVRGDSAAYFCASSPVAQGIYNEQFFGPGTRLTVL.

The sample holds a few counts of this clone. V usage is TRBV28 and J usage is TRBJ1-2, with 9 bases identical to TRBD1. There are 15 residues in the CDR3. From germline, CDR1 is MDHEN and CDR2 SYDVKM. Losses at the gene ends were 5 bases for V and 2 bases for J; bases not matched to a gene: 6. CDR3 sequence: CASSPPGQGNYGYTF. Written as DNA, the CDR3 is TGTGCCAGCAGTCCTCCTGGACAGGGGAACTATGGCTACACCTTC.

V usage is TRBV28 and J usage is TRBJ2-7, with D maybe TRBD1 (5 bases). There are 14 residues in the CDR3. From germline, CDR1 is MDHEN and CDR2 SYDVKM. Trimming shortened V by 6 bases and J by 0 bases, and 12 bases separated the two germline ends. CDR3 coding DNA: TGTGCCAGCAGCGACAGCATAAGCTCCTACGAGCAGTACTTC. Protein sequence: CASSDSISSYEQYF.

The chain carries TRBV3-1 (or the pseudogene TRBV3-2) and TRBJ2-1; tentatively, D is TRBD2 (6 bases). Germline-derived CDR1 and CDR2 are LGHDT and YNNKEL (reference sequence). Trimming stripped 7 bases from V and 7 bases from J, with 14 bases between. The CDR3 covers 13 residues. The chain's CDR3 is CASNRDGGNEQFF. The CDR3 DNA follows: TGTGCCAGCAACCGAGACGGAGGGAATGAGCAGTTCTTC.

In this sample, this clone turned up a few times. The chain joins TRBV5-1 to TRBJ2-7; TRBD1 aligns across 9 bases. The CDR3 loop spans 14 amino acids. The germline CDR1 and CDR2 sequences are SGHRS and YFSETQ. J was trimmed by 4 bases and V by 4 bases; bases with no gene match: 6. The CDR3 nucleotides are TGCGCCAGCAGCCAAAGGGGACAGGGATACGAGCAGTACTTC. Protein product: CASSQRGQGYEQYF.

The V and J genes are TRBV14 and TRBJ1-5, with no clear D. Germline V lookup: CDR1 SGHDN, CDR2 FVKESK. CDR3 length: 19 amino acids. V gave up 0 bases and J gave up 0 bases, with 18 bases separating them. The CDR3 loop reads CASSQDQTVIGSSNQPQHF. DNA for the CDR3: TGTGCCAGCAGCCAAGATCAGACTGTTATCGGAAGTAGCAATCAGCCCCAGCATTTT.

This chain joins TRBV27 and TRBJ2-1, with 9 bases lining up with TRBD2. The germline V gene has CDR1 MNHEY and CDR2 SMNVEV (reference sequence). With V trimmed by 10 bases and J by 8 bases, 12 bases remained unmatched. The CDR3 has 14 amino acids. The CDR3 DNA reads as TGTGCCACCACCGGGGCGGGGGGGGGCCATGAGCAGTTCTTC. Protein product: CATTGAGGGHEQFF.

The chain employs TRBV7-2 and TRBJ2-7, with D perhaps TRBD2 (7 bases). The CDR3 is made up of 16 amino acids. Trimming shortened V by 1 base and J by 0 bases, and 13 bases separated the two germline ends. The germline gives CDR1 SGHTA, CDR2 FQGNSA. The CDR3 protein is CASSLGGGGSSYEQYF. CDR3 in DNA: TGTGCCAGCAGCTTAGGAGGGGGGGGGAGCTCCTACGAGCAGTACTTC.